This is a list of T cell receptor beta chains from one sample in a study of a mutant IDH1 vaccine in newly diagnosed glioma. The protocol was immunoSEQ multiplex PCR, while the TCRdb copy is restricted to in-frame clones and leaves out a portion. The top ten clones hold 5.7% of a sample with approximately 47,000 clones, approximately 90% of them seen once. No antigens are known for them. Source: PBMCs, taken from a glioma patient whose treatment included an IDH1 peptide vaccine. The receptors here all came from a woman between 40 and 50 years old with glioma. CDR3s include the opening cysteine and the closing phenylalanine or tryptophan. The order of the fields is V gene, D gene, J gene, clone size, CDR3 DNA, CDR3 protein. D genes are given only for firm matches. Size values are once, few and many counts, or a class for expanded clones, and some rows have none.

v_call: TRBV6-5
d_call: TRBD1
j_call: TRBJ2-1
clone_size: once
cdr3_nt: TGTGCCGCCATGGACAGGACTTACAATGAGCAGTTCTTC
cdr3_aa: CAAMDRTYNEQFF

v_call: TRBV6-5
d_call: .
j_call: TRBJ1-5
clone_size: .
cdr3_nt: TGTGCCAGCACCTCGAACGCGGTGAGCAATCAGCCCCAGCATTTT
cdr3_aa: CASTSNAVSNQPQHF

v_call: TRBV6-5
d_call: .
j_call: TRBJ2-7
clone_size: .
cdr3_nt: TGTGCCAGCAGTTACGGCCAGACCGTTAGGGGGGAGCAGTACTTC
cdr3_aa: CASSYGQTVRGEQYF

v_call: TRBV15
d_call: .
j_call: TRBJ2-6
clone_size: .
cdr3_nt: TGTGCCACCAGCACCCGGGAGTCAGGGGCCAACGTCCTGACTTTC
cdr3_aa: CATSTRESGANVLTF

v_call: TRBV29-1
d_call: .
j_call: TRBJ1-1
clone_size: once
cdr3_nt: TGCAGCGTTGCTCGGTCCTACAGCGACAAAGCTTTCTTT
cdr3_aa: CSVARSYSDKAFF

v_call: TRBV6-5
d_call: .
j_call: TRBJ2-7
clone_size: .
cdr3_nt: TGTGCCAGCAGCTCTAACACAGGAACCTACGAGCAGTACTTC
cdr3_aa: CASSSNTGTYEQYF

v_call: TRBV19
d_call: TRBD1
j_call: TRBJ2-7
clone_size: .
cdr3_nt: TGTGCCAGTCGAGCCGGAACAGGGGACGAGCAGTACTTC
cdr3_aa: CASRAGTGDEQYF

v_call: TRBV6-1
d_call: .
j_call: TRBJ2-7
clone_size: .
cdr3_nt: TGTGCCAGCAGCCAGACGTACGAGCAGTACTTC
cdr3_aa: CASSQTYEQYF

v_call: TRBV18
d_call: .
j_call: TRBJ2-6
clone_size: .
cdr3_nt: TGTGCCAGCTCTTATCAGAACTCTGGGGCCAACGTCCTGACTTTC
cdr3_aa: CASSYQNSGANVLTF

v_call: TRBV9
d_call: TRBD1
j_call: TRBJ1-3
clone_size: .
cdr3_nt: TGTGCCAGCACGCGCACAGGGGGCTCAGGAAACACCATATATTTT
cdr3_aa: CASTRTGGSGNTIYF

v_call: TRBV7-2
d_call: TRBD1
j_call: TRBJ1-4
clone_size: .
cdr3_nt: TGTGCCAGCAGCTTGGCCGGGACAGGGGACGAAAAACTGTTTTTT
cdr3_aa: CASSLAGTGDEKLFF

v_call: TRBV4-1
d_call: .
j_call: TRBJ2-2
clone_size: once
cdr3_nt: TGCGCCAGCAGCCAAGTCGATCTGGGAATTAAGTCCGGGGAGCTGTTTTTT
cdr3_aa: CASSQVDLGIKSGELFF

v_call: TRBV7-2
d_call: TRBD2
j_call: TRBJ2-7
clone_size: .
cdr3_nt: TGTGCCAGCAGCTCGCGACTAGCGGGGGGACGGTACGAGCAGTACTTC
cdr3_aa: CASSSRLAGGRYEQYF

v_call: TRBV13
d_call: TRBD1
j_call: TRBJ1-4
clone_size: .
cdr3_nt: TGTGCCAGCAGCCTTAACAGGGGGCGCGATGAAAAACTGTTTTTT
cdr3_aa: CASSLNRGRDEKLFF

v_call: TRBV6-6
d_call: TRBD2
j_call: TRBJ2-7
clone_size: .
cdr3_nt: TGTGCCAGCAGCCCACTCGGGACTAGAGGGGGCTACGAGCAGTACTTC
cdr3_aa: CASSPLGTRGGYEQYF

v_call: TRBV7-9
d_call: .
j_call: TRBJ2-7
clone_size: .
cdr3_nt: TGTGCCAGCAGCCTCTCTGGGCGGCTTCCCGAGCAGTACTTC
cdr3_aa: CASSLSGRLPEQYF

v_call: TRBV4-3
d_call: .
j_call: TRBJ1-2
clone_size: .
cdr3_nt: TGCGCCAGCAGCCAAGATCTCTCCGGGGGCAGGAGGATCTATGGCTACACCTTC
cdr3_aa: CASSQDLSGGRRIYGYTF

v_call: TRBV19
d_call: TRBD1
j_call: TRBJ1-5
clone_size: .
cdr3_nt: TGTGCCAGTAGTCCCGGGACAGGTTTCAATCAGCCCCAGCATTTT
cdr3_aa: CASSPGTGFNQPQHF

v_call: TRBV18
d_call: .
j_call: TRBJ2-1
clone_size: .
cdr3_nt: TGTGCCAGCTCACCCCCGGCAGACTACTCCTACAATGAGCAGTTCTTC
cdr3_aa: CASSPPADYSYNEQFF

v_call: TRBV4-3
d_call: TRBD2
j_call: TRBJ2-1
clone_size: .
cdr3_nt: TGCGCCAGCAGCCAAGAGGGGCTAGCGGGGGGCGAGCAGTTCTTC
cdr3_aa: CASSQEGLAGGEQFF

v_call: TRBV5-6
d_call: .
j_call: TRBJ1-2
clone_size: .
cdr3_nt: TGTGCCAGCAGCTTTCTAGGGTCGAACTATGGCTACACCTTC
cdr3_aa: CASSFLGSNYGYTF

v_call: TRBV6-4
d_call: .
j_call: TRBJ2-2
clone_size: .
cdr3_nt: TGTGCCAGCAGTGCGGGGACGAACACCGGGGAGCTGTTTTTT
cdr3_aa: CASSAGTNTGELFF

v_call: TRBV9
d_call: .
j_call: TRBJ2-5
clone_size: .
cdr3_nt: TGTGCCAGCAGCTCATCGGGTGGTGGGGTCCCGGCCCAGTACTTC
cdr3_aa: CASSSSGGGVPAQYF

v_call: TRBV7-5
d_call: .
j_call: TRBJ1-5
clone_size: .
cdr3_nt: TGTGCCAGAAGCTTAGGGGCACCCACGATTAGCAATCAGCCCCAGCATTTT
cdr3_aa: CARSLGAPTISNQPQHF

v_call: TRBV19
d_call: TRBD2
j_call: TRBJ2-1
clone_size: few
cdr3_nt: TGTGCCAGTAGTATTCGGACTAGCGGGGGTGAAAATGAGCAGTTCTTC
cdr3_aa: CASSIRTSGGENEQFF

v_call: TRBV6-1
d_call: .
j_call: TRBJ1-2
clone_size: .
cdr3_nt: TGTGCCAGCAGATTCCATCTGGGGGATGGCTACACCTTC
cdr3_aa: CASRFHLGDGYTF

v_call: TRBV7-2
d_call: .
j_call: TRBJ2-5
clone_size: .
cdr3_nt: TGTGCCAGCAGCTTAGCGGGGGGGCCGGAGGAGACCCAGTACTTC
cdr3_aa: CASSLAGGPEETQYF